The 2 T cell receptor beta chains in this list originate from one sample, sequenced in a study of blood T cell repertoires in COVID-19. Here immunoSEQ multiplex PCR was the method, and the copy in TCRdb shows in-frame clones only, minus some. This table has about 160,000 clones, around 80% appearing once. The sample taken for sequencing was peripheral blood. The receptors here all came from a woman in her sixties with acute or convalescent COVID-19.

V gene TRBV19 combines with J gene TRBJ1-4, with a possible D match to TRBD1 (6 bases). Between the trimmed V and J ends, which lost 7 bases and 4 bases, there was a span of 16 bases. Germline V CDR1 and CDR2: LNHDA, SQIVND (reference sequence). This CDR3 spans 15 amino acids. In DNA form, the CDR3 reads TGTGCCAGTAACGAGGGGGAGAGGGGTAATGAAAAACTGTTTTTT. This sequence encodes CASNEGERGNEKLFF. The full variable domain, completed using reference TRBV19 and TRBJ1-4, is DGGITQSPKYLFRKEGQNVTLSCEQNLNHDAMYWYRQDPGQGLRLIYYSQIVNDFQKGDIAEGYSVSREKKESFPLTVTSAQKNPTAFYLCASNEGERGNEKLFFGSGTQLSVL.

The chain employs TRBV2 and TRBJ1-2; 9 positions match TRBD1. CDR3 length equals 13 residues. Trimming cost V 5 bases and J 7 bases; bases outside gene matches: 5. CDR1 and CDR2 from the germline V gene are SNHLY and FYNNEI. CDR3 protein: CASSLQGAGGYTF. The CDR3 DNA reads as TGTGCCAGCAGTCTACAGGGGGCGGGTGGCTACACCTTC. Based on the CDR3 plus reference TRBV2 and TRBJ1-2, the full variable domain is EPEVTQTPSHQVTQMGQEVILRCVPISNHLYFYWYRQILGQKVEFLVSFYNNEISEKSEIFDDQFSVERPDGSNFTLKIRSTKLEDSAMYFCASSLQGAGGYTFGSGTRLTVV.